These 7 T cell receptor beta chains came from one sample sequenced in a study of blood T cell repertoires in COVID-19. Sequencing was performed with immunoSEQ multiplex PCR; in TCRdb, only in-frame clones are kept and a portion is missing. The sample includes about 270,000 clones, roughly 86% of them seen just once. Sequencing input: PBMCs or T cells enriched from blood (not recorded which). The source of these receptors is a woman aged 60-75 years who had recovered from COVID-19.

This chain links TRBV28 with TRBJ2-7; the D gene is possibly TRBD1 (5 bases). The V end lost 5 bases, the J end lost 0 bases, and 11 bases lay between the germline ends. Per germline, CDR1 MDHEN and CDR2 SYDVKM. The CDR3 extends over 14 amino acids. The CDR3 DNA follows: TGTGCCAGCAGTCCTGCCCAGGGCTCCTACGAGCAGTACTTC. This encodes CASSPAQGSYEQYF.

The chain employs TRBV30 and TRBJ2-1, with 7 bases matching TRBD2. This CDR3 has 15 amino acids. Germline CDR1 GTSNPN, CDR2 SVGIG (reference sequence). V shed 0 bases and J 2 bases; nucleotides not matched to a gene: 4. CDR3 coding DNA: TGTGCCTGGAGTGTACTCGCGGGGGCCTACAATGAGCAGTTCTTC. Protein sequence: CAWSVLAGAYNEQFF.

This clone was observed a single time. The CDR3 reads CASSEVGEGPQHF. CDR3 nucleotides: TGTGCCAGCAGTGAAGTCGGGGAGGGGCCCCAGCATTTT. V usage is TRBV2 and J usage is TRBJ1-5; D is undetermined. Per the germline V gene, CDR1 is SNHLY and CDR2 is FYNNEI. CDR3 length: 13 amino acids. The germline V and J ends were trimmed by 1 base and 9 bases, with 10 bases remaining between them.

This chain uses TRBV14 with TRBJ1-2; a weak D match, TRBD1 (6 bases). This CDR3 region has 15 residues. V shed 0 bases and J shed 8 bases, with 16 bases lying between them. The germline V gene has CDR1 SGHDN and CDR2 FVKESK. The CDR3 DNA reads as TGTGCCAGCAGCCAAGAGATCGGGGGGCGCAGGGGCTACACCTTC. Amino acid sequence: CASSQEIGGRRGYTF.

The chain recombines TRBV5-1 with TRBJ2-1; a possible D gene is TRBD2 (7 bases). The CDR3 has 21 amino acids. Between the trimmed V and J ends, which lost 3 bases and 0 bases, there was a span of 28 bases. Germline values: CDR1 SGHRS, CDR2 YFSETQ. This CDR3 reads CASSSPVGRGPTTSSYNEQFF. For the CDR3, the DNA is TGCGCCAGCAGCTCGCCAGTGGGGCGGGGGCCCACAACCAGCTCCTACAATGAGCAGTTCTTC.

CDR3 residues: CASSRSHDSNQPQHF. CDR3 sequence (DNA): TGTGCCAGCAGCCGAAGCCACGATAGCAATCAGCCCCAGCATTTT. The chain combines TRBV9 with TRBJ1-5; D is unresolved. Trimming took off 4 bases at V and 0 bases at J, with 11 bases between the two ends. The CDR3 runs 15 residues. Germline V lookup: CDR1 SGDLS, CDR2 YYNGEE.

The J gene is TRBJ1-1, the V gene TRBV19, with 8 bases that match TRBD1. Per germline, CDR1 LNHDA and CDR2 SQIVND (reference sequence). This CDR3 has 14 residues. The junction had 10 bases not matched to a gene; V was cut back by 5 bases and J by 8 bases. CDR3 in amino acids: CASSLTGGMAEAFF. CDR3 in DNA: TGTGCCAGTAGTCTTACAGGGGGGATGGCCGAAGCTTTCTTT.